Given below is one T cell receptor beta chain in context. This record comes from a study of blood T cell repertoires in COVID-19. Study context: Samples came from the United States, Italy and Spain, spanning acute and convalescent COVID-19.

The germline gives CDR1 SGHAT, CDR2 FQNNGV. V gave up 6 bases and J gave up 4 bases; unmatched junction bases: 3. The CDR3 contains 14 residues. How the authors handled the data: Amplifying reference gene primers gave estimates of nucleated cell counts. TCRdb's copy holds only in-frame clones and misses some; the assay was immunoSEQ multiplex PCR. The V and J calls and clone size are taken from that table; D and trimming were inferred from the DNA. The sample has tens of thousands of clones; 85% to 90% are singletons. Source material: peripheral blood. The chain recombines TRBV11-2 with TRBJ2-6; 7 bases are shared with TRBD2. The sequence was obtained from a human donor in a cohort sampled during active COVID-19. As DNA, the CDR3 is TGTGCCAGCAGTGCGGGGGTCGGGGCCAACGTCCTGACTTTC. Translating gives CASSAGVGANVLTF. The entire variable domain, with the rest obtained from reference TRBV11-2 and TRBJ2-6, is as follows: EAGVAQSPRYKIIEKRQSVAFWCNPISGHATLYWYQQILGQGPKLLIQFQNNGVVDDSQLPKDRFSAERLKGVDSTLKIQPAKLEDSAVYLCASSAGVGANVLTFGAGSRLTVL.